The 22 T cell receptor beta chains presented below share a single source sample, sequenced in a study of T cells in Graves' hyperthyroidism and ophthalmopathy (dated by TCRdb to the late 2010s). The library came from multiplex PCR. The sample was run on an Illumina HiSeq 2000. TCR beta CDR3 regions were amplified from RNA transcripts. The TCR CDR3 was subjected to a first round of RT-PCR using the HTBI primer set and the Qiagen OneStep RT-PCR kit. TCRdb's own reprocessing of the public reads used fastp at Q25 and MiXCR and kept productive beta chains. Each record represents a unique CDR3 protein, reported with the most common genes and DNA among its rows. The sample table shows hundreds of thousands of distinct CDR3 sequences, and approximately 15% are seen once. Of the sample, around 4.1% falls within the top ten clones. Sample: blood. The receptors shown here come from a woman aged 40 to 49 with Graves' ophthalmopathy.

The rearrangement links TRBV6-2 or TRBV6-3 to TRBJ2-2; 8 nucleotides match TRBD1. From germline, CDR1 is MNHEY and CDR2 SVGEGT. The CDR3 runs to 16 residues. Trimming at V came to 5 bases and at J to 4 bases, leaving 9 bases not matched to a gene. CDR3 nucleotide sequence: TGTGCCAGCAGTGACACGGACAGGGAAGGCACCGGGGAGCTGTTTTTT. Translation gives CASSDTDREGTGELFF.

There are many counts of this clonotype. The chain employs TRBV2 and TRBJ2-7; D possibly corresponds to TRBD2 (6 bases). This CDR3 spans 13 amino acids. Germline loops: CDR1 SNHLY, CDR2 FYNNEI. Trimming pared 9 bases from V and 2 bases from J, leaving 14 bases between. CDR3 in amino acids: CASGGTGAYEQYF. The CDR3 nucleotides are TGTGCCAGTGGGGGGACGGGAGCCTACGAGCAGTACTTC.

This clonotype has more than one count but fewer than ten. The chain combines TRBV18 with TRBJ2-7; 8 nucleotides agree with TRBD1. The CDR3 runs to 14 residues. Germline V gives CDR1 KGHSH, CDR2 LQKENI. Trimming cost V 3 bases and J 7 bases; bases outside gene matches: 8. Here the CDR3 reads CASSPADRVWEQYF. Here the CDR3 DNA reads TGTGCCAGCTCACCCGCGGACAGGGTGTGGGAGCAGTACTTC.

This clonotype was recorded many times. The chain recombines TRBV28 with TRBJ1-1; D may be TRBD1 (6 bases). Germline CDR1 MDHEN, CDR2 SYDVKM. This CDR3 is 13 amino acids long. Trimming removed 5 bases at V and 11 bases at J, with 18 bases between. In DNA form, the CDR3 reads TGTGCCAGCAGTCCCGGGAGGGGGGCTCTGGCTTTCTTT. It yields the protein CASSPGRGALAFF.

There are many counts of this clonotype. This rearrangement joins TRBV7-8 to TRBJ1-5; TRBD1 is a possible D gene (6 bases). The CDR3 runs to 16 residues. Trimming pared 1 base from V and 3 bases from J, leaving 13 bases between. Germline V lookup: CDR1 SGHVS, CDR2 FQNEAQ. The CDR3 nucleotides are TGTGCCAGCAGCTTAGTAGGGGGGGTCGTCAATCAGCCCCAGCATTTT. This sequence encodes CASSLVGGVVNQPQHF.

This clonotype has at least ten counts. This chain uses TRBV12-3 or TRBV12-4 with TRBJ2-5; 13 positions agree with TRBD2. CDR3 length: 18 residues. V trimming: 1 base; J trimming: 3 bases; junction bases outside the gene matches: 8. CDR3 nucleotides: TGTGCCAGCAGTTTAGAAGGACTAGCGGGAGTTCCGGAAGAGACCCAGTACTTC. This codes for CASSLEGLAGVPEETQYF.

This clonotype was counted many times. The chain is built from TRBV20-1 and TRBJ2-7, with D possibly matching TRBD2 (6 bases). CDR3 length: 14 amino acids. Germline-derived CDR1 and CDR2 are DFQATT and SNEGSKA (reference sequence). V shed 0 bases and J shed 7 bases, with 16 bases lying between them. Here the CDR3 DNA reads TGCAGTGCTAGAGATCTGGGGGGATACCGGGAGCAGTACTTC. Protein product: CSARDLGGYREQYF.

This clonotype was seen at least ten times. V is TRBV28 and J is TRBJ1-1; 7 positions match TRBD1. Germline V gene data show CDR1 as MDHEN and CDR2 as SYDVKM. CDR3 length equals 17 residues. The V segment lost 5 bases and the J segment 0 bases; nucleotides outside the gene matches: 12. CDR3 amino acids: CASSVVRSGQLNTEAFF. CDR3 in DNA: TGTGCCAGCAGTGTAGTAAGATCGGGACAGCTGAACACTGAAGCTTTCTTT.

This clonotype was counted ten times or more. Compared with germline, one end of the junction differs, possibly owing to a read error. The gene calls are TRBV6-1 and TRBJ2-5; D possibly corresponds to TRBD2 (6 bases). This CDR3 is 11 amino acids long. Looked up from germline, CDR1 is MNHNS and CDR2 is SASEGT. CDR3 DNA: TGTGCCCTAGAGACGGACGCGGGGACGCACTTC. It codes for CALETDAGTHF.

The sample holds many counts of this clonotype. In DNA form, the CDR3 reads TGTGCCAGCCCCCCCCGACCCACCCGAACCTACGAGCAGTACTTC. Amino acids: CASPPRPTRTYEQYF. The V call is TRBV28, the J call TRBJ2-7; D is uncertain. The germline V gene encodes CDR1 MDHEN and CDR2 SYDVKM. The CDR3 is made up of 15 amino acids. The germline V and J ends were trimmed by 8 bases and 2 bases, with 19 bases remaining between them.

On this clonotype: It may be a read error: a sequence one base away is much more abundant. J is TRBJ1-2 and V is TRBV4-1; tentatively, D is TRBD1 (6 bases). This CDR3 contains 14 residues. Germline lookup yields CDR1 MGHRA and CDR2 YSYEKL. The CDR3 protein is CAISPTGRPYGYTF. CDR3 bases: TGCGCCATCAGCCCAACAGGGAGACCCTATGGCTACACCTTC.

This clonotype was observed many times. This chain's CDR3 is CASIDLDGAFF. Written as DNA, the CDR3 is TGTGCCAGCATTGACCTCGATGGAGCTTTCTTT. V usage is TRBV6-1 and J usage is TRBJ1-1; D is uncertain. This CDR3 spans 11 amino acids. The V end was cut by 7 bases, the J end by 10 bases, with 13 bases between. Germline CDR1 is MNHNS and CDR2 is SASEGT.

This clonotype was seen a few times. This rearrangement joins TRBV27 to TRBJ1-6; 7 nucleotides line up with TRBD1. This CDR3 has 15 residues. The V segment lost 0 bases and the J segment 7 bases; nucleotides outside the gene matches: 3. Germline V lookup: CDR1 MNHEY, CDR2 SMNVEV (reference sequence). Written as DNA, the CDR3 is TGTGCCAGCAGTTTATCGAGACAGGGAAATTCACCCCTCCACTTT. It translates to CASSLSRQGNSPLHF.

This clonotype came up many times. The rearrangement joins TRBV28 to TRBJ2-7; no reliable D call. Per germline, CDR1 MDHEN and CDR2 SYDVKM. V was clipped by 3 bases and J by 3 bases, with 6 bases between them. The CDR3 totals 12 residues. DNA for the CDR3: TGTGCCAGCAGTTTTAATCGCTACGAGCAGTACTTC. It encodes CASSFNRYEQYF.

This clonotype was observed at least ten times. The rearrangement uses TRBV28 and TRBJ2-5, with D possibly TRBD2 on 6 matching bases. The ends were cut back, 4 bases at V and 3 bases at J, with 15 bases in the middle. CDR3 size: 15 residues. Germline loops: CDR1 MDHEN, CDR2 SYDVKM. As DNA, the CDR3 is TGTGCCAGCAGTTCTCTGGCGGGATCCGAAGAGACCCAGTACTTC. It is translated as CASSSLAGSEETQYF.

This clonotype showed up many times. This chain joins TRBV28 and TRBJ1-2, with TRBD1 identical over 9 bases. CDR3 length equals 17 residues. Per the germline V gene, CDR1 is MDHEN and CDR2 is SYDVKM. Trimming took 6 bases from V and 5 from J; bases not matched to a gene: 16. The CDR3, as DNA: TGTGCCAGCAGGACGATCAGGGGACAGGGAGCTTTTTATGGCTACACCTTC. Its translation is CASRTIRGQGAFYGYTF.

CDR3 bases: TGTGCCAGCAGTCCAATCGGGGGTTTAGCCAAAAACATTCAGTACTTC. It translates to CASSPIGGLAKNIQYF. This chain joins TRBV28 and TRBJ2-4, with D tentatively TRBD2 (6 bases). The CDR3 runs 16 residues. V shed 5 bases and J shed 0 bases, with 14 bases lying between them. Germline V gives CDR1 MDHEN, CDR2 SYDVKM.

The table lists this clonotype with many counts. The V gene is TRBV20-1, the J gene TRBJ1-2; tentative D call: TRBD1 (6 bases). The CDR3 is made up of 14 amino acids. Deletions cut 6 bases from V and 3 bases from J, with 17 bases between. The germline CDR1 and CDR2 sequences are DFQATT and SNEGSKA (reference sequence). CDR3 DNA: TGCAGTGCGACGGGTGACAGGCAAGACTATGGCTACACCTTC. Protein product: CSATGDRQDYGYTF.

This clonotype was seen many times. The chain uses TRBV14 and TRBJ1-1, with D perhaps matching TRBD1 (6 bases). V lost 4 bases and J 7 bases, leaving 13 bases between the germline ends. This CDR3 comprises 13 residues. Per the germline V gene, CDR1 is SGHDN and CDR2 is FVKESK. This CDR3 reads CASSRSTGIEAFF. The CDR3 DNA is TGTGCCAGCAGCCGTAGTACAGGGATTGAAGCTTTCTTT.

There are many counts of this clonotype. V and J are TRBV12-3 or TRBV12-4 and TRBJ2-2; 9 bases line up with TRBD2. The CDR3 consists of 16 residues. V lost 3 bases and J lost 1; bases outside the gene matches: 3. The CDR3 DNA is TGTGCCAGCAGTTTGCTAGCGGGGTTGAACACCGGGGAGCTGTTTTTT. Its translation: CASSLLAGLNTGELFF.

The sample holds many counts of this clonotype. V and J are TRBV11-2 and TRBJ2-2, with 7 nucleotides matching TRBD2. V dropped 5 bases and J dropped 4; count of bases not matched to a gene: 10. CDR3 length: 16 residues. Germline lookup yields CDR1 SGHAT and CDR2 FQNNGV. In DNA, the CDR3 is TGTGCCAGCAGCCTATTGGCGGGAGCGGGCACCGGGGAGCTGTTTTTT. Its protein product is CASSLLAGAGTGELFF.

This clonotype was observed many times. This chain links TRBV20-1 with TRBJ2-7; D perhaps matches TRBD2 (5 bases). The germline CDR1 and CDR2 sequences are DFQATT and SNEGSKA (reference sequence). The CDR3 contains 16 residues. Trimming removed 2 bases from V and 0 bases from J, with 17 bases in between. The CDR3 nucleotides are TGCAGTGCTAGACCTTTGACGACGGGATACTCCTACGAGCAGTACTTC. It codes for CSARPLTTGYSYEQYF.